This T cell receptor (beta chain) was retrieved from a study of blood T cell repertoires in COVID-19. The CDR3 totals 12 residues. In germline, CDR1 is MNHEY, CDR2 SVGEGT. For this clone: One end of the junction is discordant with germline, which a read error may explain.

Measured with immunoSEQ multiplex PCR; TCRdb has only the in-frame clones, and not every one. The sample has under 350,000 clones, roughly nine tenths seen once. Sequencing was performed on PBMCs or T cells enriched from blood (not recorded which). This sequence joins TRBV6-2 or TRBV6-3 and TRBJ1-2; D may be TRBD1 (6 bases). This TCR came from a woman in her 40s who had recovered from COVID-19. The CDR3 sequence is CASSDTDRPAPF. The CDR3 region has the DNA TGTGCCAGCAGTGACACTGACAGGCCCGCTCCCTTC.